The text below deals with one T cell receptor (beta chain). CDR3 length: 14 residues. Trimming shortened V by 1 base and J by 6 bases, and 15 bases separated the two germline ends. CDR1 is DFQATT and CDR2 is SNEGSKA in the germline V gene (reference sequence). The sample originates from a study of T cells after yellow fever vaccination. TCRdb processed the 5' RACE reads anew with MiXCR; each CDR3 protein has one entry. The repertoire holds over 250,000 distinct CDR3 sequences, with roughly 5.2% as singletons. The source of this sequence is a man aged 18 to 29 who received the YFV17D yellow fever vaccine. The sequencing here drew on CD4+ T cells sorted from PBMCs, taken on the day of the yellow fever booster vaccination. The chain carries TRBV20-1 and TRBJ1-2; possibly TRBD1 for D (6 bases). CDR3 bases: TGCAGTGCTAGAGCTGGGGGCAGGGTCGATGGCTACACCTTC. This gives the protein CSARAGGRVDGYTF.